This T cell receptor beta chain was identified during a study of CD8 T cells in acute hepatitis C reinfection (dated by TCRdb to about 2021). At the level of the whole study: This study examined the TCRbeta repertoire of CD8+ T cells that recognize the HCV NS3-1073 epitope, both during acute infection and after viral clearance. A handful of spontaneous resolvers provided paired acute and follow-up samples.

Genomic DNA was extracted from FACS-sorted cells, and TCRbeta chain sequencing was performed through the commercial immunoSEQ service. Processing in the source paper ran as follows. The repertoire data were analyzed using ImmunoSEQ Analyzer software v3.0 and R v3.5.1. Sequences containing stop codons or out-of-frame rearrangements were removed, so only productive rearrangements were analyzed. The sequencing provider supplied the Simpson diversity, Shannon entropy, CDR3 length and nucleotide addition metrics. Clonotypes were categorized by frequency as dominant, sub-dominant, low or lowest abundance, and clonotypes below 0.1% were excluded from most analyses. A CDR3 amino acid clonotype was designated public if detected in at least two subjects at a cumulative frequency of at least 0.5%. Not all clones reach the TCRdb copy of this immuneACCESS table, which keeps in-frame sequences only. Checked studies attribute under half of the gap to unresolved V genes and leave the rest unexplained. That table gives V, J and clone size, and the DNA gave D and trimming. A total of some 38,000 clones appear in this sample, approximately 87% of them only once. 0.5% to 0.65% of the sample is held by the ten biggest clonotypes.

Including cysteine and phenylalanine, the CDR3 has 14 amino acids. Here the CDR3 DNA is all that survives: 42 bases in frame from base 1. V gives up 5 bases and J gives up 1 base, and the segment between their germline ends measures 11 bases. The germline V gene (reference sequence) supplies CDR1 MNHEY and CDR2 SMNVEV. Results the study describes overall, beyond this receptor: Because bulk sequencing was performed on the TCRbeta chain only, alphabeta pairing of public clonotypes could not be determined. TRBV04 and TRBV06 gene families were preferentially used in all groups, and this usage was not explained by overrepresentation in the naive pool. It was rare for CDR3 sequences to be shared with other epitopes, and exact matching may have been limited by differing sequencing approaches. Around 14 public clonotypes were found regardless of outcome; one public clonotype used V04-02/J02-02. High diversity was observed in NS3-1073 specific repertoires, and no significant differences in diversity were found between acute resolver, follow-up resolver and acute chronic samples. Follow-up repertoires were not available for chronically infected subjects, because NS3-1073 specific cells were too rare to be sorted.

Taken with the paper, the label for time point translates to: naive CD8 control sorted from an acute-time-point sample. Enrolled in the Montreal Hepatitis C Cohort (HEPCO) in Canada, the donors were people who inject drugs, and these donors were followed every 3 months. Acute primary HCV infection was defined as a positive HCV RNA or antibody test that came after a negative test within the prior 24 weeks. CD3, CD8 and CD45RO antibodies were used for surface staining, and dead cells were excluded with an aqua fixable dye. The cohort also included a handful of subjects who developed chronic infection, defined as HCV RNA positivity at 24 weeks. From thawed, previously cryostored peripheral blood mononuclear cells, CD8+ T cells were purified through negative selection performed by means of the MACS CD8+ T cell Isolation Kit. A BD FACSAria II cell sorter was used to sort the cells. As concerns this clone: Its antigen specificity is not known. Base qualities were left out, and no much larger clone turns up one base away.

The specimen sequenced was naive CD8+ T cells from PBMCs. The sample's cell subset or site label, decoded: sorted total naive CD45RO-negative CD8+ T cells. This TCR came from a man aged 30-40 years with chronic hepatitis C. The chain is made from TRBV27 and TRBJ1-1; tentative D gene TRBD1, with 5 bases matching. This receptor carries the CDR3 CASSPGHKNTEAFF. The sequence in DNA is TGTGCCAGCAGTCCCGGACACAAGAACACTGAAGCTTTCTTT.